This TCR beta chain was profiled in a study of blood T cell repertoires in COVID-19. Study details: Some COVID-19 samples were acute and others convalescent; all came from the United States, Italy and Spain.

Here immunoSEQ multiplex PCR was the method, and the copy in TCRdb shows in-frame clones only, minus some. The table lists more than 300,000 clones, more than 75% of them singletons. V was shortened by 7 bases and J by 7 bases, with 11 bases between the two germline ends. Germline V gene sequence: CDR1 MNHEY, CDR2 SVGAGI. The CDR3 spans 11 residues. The rearrangement uses TRBV6-5 and TRBJ2-7; no reliable D call. This TCR was sampled from a young man who had recovered from COVID-19. The material sequenced was PBMCs or T cells enriched from blood (not recorded which). This chain's CDR3 is CASIRDSEQYF. For the CDR3, the DNA is TGTGCCAGCATAAGAGACTCAGAGCAGTACTTC.